The entry that follows covers one T cell receptor beta chain sequence. Antigen: not known. This sample is part of a study of OX40 agonist ivuxolimab in advanced cancers. Broader study findings: In the expanded peripheral T cells, antigen specificity was never determined.

Germline V gives CDR1 LGHNA, CDR2 YSLEER. V was trimmed by 4 bases and J by 5 bases, leaving 14 bases between them. This CDR3 has 15 amino acids. Here immunoSEQ multiplex PCR was the method, and the copy in TCRdb shows in-frame clones only, minus some. The sample lists about 47,000 clones, 84% occurring once. V is TRBV4-3 and J is TRBJ2-2; D call uncertain. The sample here was CD4+ or CD8+ T cells sorted from blood, taken in a trial of the OX40 agonist ivuxolimab. This clonotype originated in an adult with an advanced solid tumor such as melanoma, head and neck, liver or kidney cancer. The CDR3 bases are TGCGCCAGCAGCCCGGACCCGGGCGAAACCGGGGAGCTGTTTTTT. Protein product: CASSPDPGETGELFF.